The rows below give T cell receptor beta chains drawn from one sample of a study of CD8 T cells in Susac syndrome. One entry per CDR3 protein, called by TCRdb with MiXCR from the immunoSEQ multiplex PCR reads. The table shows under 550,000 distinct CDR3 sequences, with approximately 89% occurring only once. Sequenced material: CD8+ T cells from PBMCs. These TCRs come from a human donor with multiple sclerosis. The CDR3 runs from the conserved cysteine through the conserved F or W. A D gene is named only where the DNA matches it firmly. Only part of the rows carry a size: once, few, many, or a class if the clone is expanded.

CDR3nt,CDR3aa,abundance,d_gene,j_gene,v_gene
TGCGCCAGCAGTTTTTCGTCAGCCGGGGAGCTGTTTTTT,CASSFSSAGELFF,NA,NA,TRBJ2-2,TRBV5-1
TGTGCCAGCAGCTTGGGGGTCTCCCCGTCCTACGAGCAGTACTTC,CASSLGVSPSYEQYF,NA,NA,TRBJ2-7,TRBV5-6
TGTGCCAGCAGTTTCTTCGGGTCTAGCTCCTACGAGCAGTACTTC,CASSFFGSSSYEQYF,NA,NA,TRBJ2-7,TRBV28
TGTGCCAGCAGTTACTCCCAAGAGACCCAGTACTTC,CASSYSQETQYF,NA,NA,TRBJ2-5,TRBV6-5
TGTGCCAGCAGCTTAGACGGGACAGGTTTCCAAGGCTACACCTTC,CASSLDGTGFQGYTF,NA,TRBD1,TRBJ1-2,TRBV7-6
TGTGCCAGCAGCCCAACTTTAGCGGTCCCCTACAATGAGCAGTTCTTC,CASSPTLAVPYNEQFF,NA,NA,TRBJ2-1,TRBV7-9
TGCAGCGTTGACGGGGGCGGTGAGCAGTTCTTC,CSVDGGGEQFF,once,NA,TRBJ2-1,TRBV29-1
TGTGCCAGTAGAGAGCTCTTGAACACTGAAGCTTTCTTT,CASRELLNTEAFF,NA,NA,TRBJ1-1,TRBV19
TGCGCCAGCCTCGATCAGCGGACATACACCGGGGAGCTGTTTTTT,CASLDQRTYTGELFF,NA,NA,TRBJ2-2,TRBV4-1
TGTGCCAGCTCACCCCTCCCACCGACAGGGGGCATTGAGGATGAGCAGTTCTTC,CASSPLPPTGGIEDEQFF,NA,TRBD1,TRBJ2-1,TRBV18
TGTGCCAGCAGATCTGAAGGGACAGTCCTATCTGGGGCCAACGTCCTGACTTTC,CASRSEGTVLSGANVLTF,NA,TRBD1,TRBJ2-6,TRBV12-3/TRBV12-4
TGTGCCAGCAGTTACTTGGGACTCTACACCTTC,CASSYLGLYTF,few,NA,TRBJ1-2,TRBV6-5
TGTGCCAGCAGCGATCAAGGGAGGGATCCCTTCTTT,CASSDQGRDPFF,NA,NA,TRBJ1-1,TRBV7-9
TGCAGTGCTAGAGAGTGGACAGGGGTGGGCACTGAAGCTTTCTTT,CSAREWTGVGTEAFF,NA,TRBD1,TRBJ1-1,TRBV20-1
TGTGCCAGCAGCCCCATAGGAGTGAATCAGCCCCAGCATTTT,CASSPIGVNQPQHF,once,NA,TRBJ1-5,TRBV27
TGTGCCAGCAGTTTAGTTCTAGGGGGCAATCAGCCCCAGCATTTT,CASSLVLGGNQPQHF,NA,NA,TRBJ1-5,TRBV28
TGTGCCAGCAGCTTAACCCCAGGGGACCACGAGCAGTACTTC,CASSLTPGDHEQYF,NA,NA,TRBJ2-7,TRBV7-9
TGTGCCAGCAGTGGGAACAGGGAACAAGAGACCCAGTACTTC,CASSGNREQETQYF,NA,NA,TRBJ2-5,TRBV25-1
TGCGCCAGCAGCCAAGTAAGCGCGGGAGGGCCATGGGAGACCCAGTACTTC,CASSQVSAGGPWETQYF,NA,TRBD2,TRBJ2-5,TRBV4-1
TGCAGCGTTGAACAAACAGGGGGCGGTGTCCCTGAAGCTTTCTTT,CSVEQTGGGVPEAFF,NA,TRBD1,TRBJ1-1,TRBV29-1
TGCGCCAGCAGCCAAGAAGGCAGGCTCAACACTGAAGCTTTCTTT,CASSQEGRLNTEAFF,NA,NA,TRBJ1-1,TRBV4-1
TGTGCCAGCAGTTACTACGGGACCAGGAGCTACGAGCAGTACTTC,CASSYYGTRSYEQYF,NA,NA,TRBJ2-7,TRBV6-5
TGTGCCAGCAGCCCCCACCTGAGAGAAACAGATACGCAGTATTTT,CASSPHLRETDTQYF,NA,NA,TRBJ2-3,TRBV7-2
TGCGCCAGCAGCTTGGGTTCGGAAGAGACCCAGTACTTC,CASSLGSEETQYF,few,NA,TRBJ2-5,TRBV5-1
TGTGCCAGCAACGGGGGGAAGTACACTGAAGCTTTCTTT,CASNGGKYTEAFF,NA,NA,TRBJ1-1,TRBV2
TGCGCCAGCAGCCGGAAAGGACAGGGGGATGAATGGGACATTCAGTACTTC,CASSRKGQGDEWDIQYF,NA,TRBD1,TRBJ2-4,TRBV4-1
TGCAGCGGCACAGGGACTAACTATGGCTACACCTTC,CSGTGTNYGYTF,NA,NA,TRBJ1-2,TRBV29-1
TGTGCCAGCAGCCAAGAGGGGGAGGTCAATCAGCCCCAGCATTTT,CASSQEGEVNQPQHF,NA,NA,TRBJ1-5,TRBV3-1
TGTGCCACCACCTTTAGGGAGGTTAACCAAGAGACCCAGTACTTC,CATTFREVNQETQYF,NA,NA,TRBJ2-5,TRBV28
TGTGCCAGTAGCCAAGGACTAGTCGGGGAGCAGTTCTTC,CASSQGLVGEQFF,NA,TRBD2,TRBJ2-1,TRBV19
TGCAGTGCTAGCCCCCGGACAGGATCGGGCTCTGAAGCTTTCTTT,CSASPRTGSGSEAFF,NA,TRBD1,TRBJ1-1,TRBV20-1
TGTGCCAGCAGCCTATGGGTCCGGGACAGGAGGACTGAAGCTTTCTTT,CASSLWVRDRRTEAFF,NA,TRBD1,TRBJ1-1,TRBV11-2
TGTGCCTGGAGCCAGGGGCTAAATGAGCAGTTCTTC,CAWSQGLNEQFF,NA,NA,TRBJ2-1,TRBV30
TGTGCCAGCAGTTACTCGAACAGTGAGAGGTCATCCTATGGCTACACCTTC,CASSYSNSERSSYGYTF,NA,NA,TRBJ1-2,TRBV6-5
TGTGCCAGCAGTCCCTTGGGCACTTACAATGAGCAGTTCTTC,CASSPLGTYNEQFF,NA,NA,TRBJ2-1,TRBV27
TGTGCCTGGAGCGGGTCCCGGGACAGGCAAAATCAGCCCCAGCATTTT,CAWSGSRDRQNQPQHF,NA,TRBD1,TRBJ1-5,TRBV30
TGTGCCAGCAGTTTATGGGACATCTACGAGCAGTACTTC,CASSLWDIYEQYF,few,NA,TRBJ2-7,TRBV27
TGTGCCATCACCCCGAGAGAGGGGCGCGAGCAGTACTTC,CAITPREGREQYF,NA,NA,TRBJ2-7,TRBV10-3
TGTGCCAGCAGCCAAGATATCCCCTTGGCGTTAGAAGCTAACTATGGCTACACCTTC,CASSQDIPLALEANYGYTF,few,NA,TRBJ1-2,TRBV4-2
TGCGCCAGCAGTGAGGCTGGGGGGTCCACTGAAGCTTTCTTT,CASSEAGGSTEAFF,once,NA,TRBJ1-1,TRBV10-2
TGCGCCAGCAGCCAAGTAGGGACAGATGGCTACACCTTC,CASSQVGTDGYTF,NA,TRBD1,TRBJ1-2,TRBV4-1
TGTGCCACTAATGACCGGGAATCCTACAATGAGCAGTTCTTC,CATNDRESYNEQFF,NA,NA,TRBJ2-1,TRBV11-2
TGTGCCAGCAGTTACTCCCAGGGATCGATGCGAGAAAAACTGTTTTTT,CASSYSQGSMREKLFF,NA,NA,TRBJ1-4,TRBV6-5
TGCGCCAGCAGCCAAGAAGACAGCGCTAACTATGGCTACACCTTC,CASSQEDSANYGYTF,NA,NA,TRBJ1-2,TRBV4-1
TGTGCCAGCACTCAGGACAGTAACTATGGCTACACCTTC,CASTQDSNYGYTF,NA,NA,TRBJ1-2,TRBV10-3
TGTGCCAGCAGTCCCCGACAGGGGGAGATGAACAATCAGCCCCAGCATTTT,CASSPRQGEMNNQPQHF,NA,TRBD1,TRBJ1-5,TRBV12-3/TRBV12-4